Presented here are 29 T cell receptor beta chains from one specimen sequenced in a study of response to subunit inactivated influenza vaccine. TCRdb recomputed calls from the RT-PCR reads with MiXCR, one row per CDR3 protein. Of more than 700,000 distinct CDR3 sequences in the sample, around 20% were seen once. Here the sequenced sample was PBMCs from blood, taken roughly 5 days after vaccination. Every receptor here comes from a man aged 50-60 years who received an inactivated influenza vaccine.

The chain has TRBV20-1 and TRBJ2-7; D not certain. The CDR3 loop spans 11 amino acids. Germline V CDR1 and CDR2: DFQATT, SNEGSKA (reference sequence). Trimming pared 7 bases from V and 0 bases from J, leaving 7 bases between. CDR3 bases: TGCAGTGGCAAAGTCTCCTACGAGCAGTACTTC. This encodes CSGKVSYEQYF.

This clonotype appeared a few times. The chain joins TRBV20-1 to TRBJ2-5; 10 bases map to TRBD2. The germline V gene encodes CDR1 DFQATT and CDR2 SNEGSKA (reference sequence). The CDR3 runs 15 residues. V lost 1 base to trimming and J lost 3 bases; unmatched junction nucleotides: 5. The CDR3 spells CSARGIAGGEETQYF. In DNA form, the CDR3 reads TGCAGTGCTAGAGGGATAGCGGGGGGCGAAGAGACCCAGTACTTC.

This clonotype occurred once. V usage is TRBV7-6 and J usage is TRBJ2-3; D not resolved. The germline V and J ends were trimmed by 2 bases and 6 bases, with 12 bases remaining between them. The CDR3 has 14 residues. CDR1 SGHVS and CDR2 FNYEAQ come from the germline V gene. CDR3 sequence: CASSLLTDHDTQYF. The CDR3 DNA reads TGTGCCAGCAGCTTATTGACCGATCACGATACGCAGTATTTT.

This clonotype turned up a few times. This chain connects TRBV11-2 to TRBJ2-5; the match to TRBD1 covers 8 bases. The CDR3 is 17 amino acids. Germline V CDR1 and CDR2: SGHAT, FQNNGV. V lost 5 bases to trimming and J lost 7 bases; unmatched junction nucleotides: 18. DNA for the CDR3: TGTGCCAGCAGCACATTACGCGGACAGGGATGGTACGGGACCCAGTACTTC. Its translation: CASSTLRGQGWYGTQYF.

This chain links TRBV25-1 with TRBJ2-1, with D possibly TRBD1 on 5 matching bases. The CDR3 extends over 17 amino acids. The V end was cut by 4 bases, the J end by 5 bases, with 21 bases between. Germline-derived CDR1 and CDR2 are MGHDK and SYGVNS. The CDR3: CASSAPFSQGPHNEQFF. Here the CDR3 DNA reads TGTGCCAGCAGTGCACCCTTTAGCCAGGGCCCCCACAATGAGCAGTTCTTC.

This clonotype was counted between two and nine times. The J gene is TRBJ2-7, the V gene TRBV6-1; 10 nucleotides match TRBD2. The CDR3 runs 16 residues. J lost 6 bases, V lost 6 bases, and 14 bases had no gene match. Germline V gives CDR1 MNHNS, CDR2 SASEGT. This CDR3 reads CASSPENLAGGVEQYF. The CDR3 nucleotides read TGTGCCAGCAGCCCTGAAAACTTAGCGGGAGGTGTCGAGCAGTACTTC.

The chain couples TRBV7-2 to TRBJ2-7, with a weak D call TRBD2 (6 bases). CDR3 size: 15 residues. Between the trimmed V and J ends, which lost 5 bases and 3 bases, there was a span of 17 bases. Germline V gene lookup returns CDR1 SGHTA and CDR2 FQGNSA. CDR3 residues: CASSLGLQFLYEQYF. CDR3 coding DNA: TGTGCCAGCAGCCTAGGACTACAATTCCTCTACGAGCAGTACTTC.

The gene calls are TRBV20-1 and TRBJ2-7; unclear D gene. Germline CDR1 is DFQATT and CDR2 is SNEGSKA (reference sequence). The length of the CDR3 is 12 residues. Trimming removed 5 bases at V and 4 bases at J, with 12 bases between. CDR3 sequence: CSAAKIGYEQYF. CDR3 in DNA: TGCAGTGCTGCCAAAATTGGTTACGAGCAGTACTTC.

In regard to this clonotype: At one end, the junction sequence differs from germline, possibly due to a read error. This chain links TRBV10-3 with TRBJ2-5, with 7 positions matching TRBD1. The CDR3 has 13 amino acids. Per germline, CDR1 ENHRY and CDR2 SYGVKD. The chain's CDR3 is CAIRGNSKETQYF. The CDR3 nucleotides are TGTGCAATCAGGGGGAACAGTAAAGAGACCCAGTACTTC.

V is TRBV4-3 and J is TRBJ1-2; possibly TRBD1 for D (5 bases). Germline V lookup: CDR1 LGHNA, CDR2 YSLEER. Trimming removed 3 bases at V and 4 bases at J, with 12 bases between. The CDR3 loop spans 14 amino acids. The CDR3 sequence is CASSQLGGGYGYTF. The CDR3 DNA reads as TGCGCCAGCAGCCAGTTGGGTGGGGGCTATGGCTACACCTTC.

This clonotype was seen more than once but under ten times. J is TRBJ1-2 and V is TRBV5-4, with D possibly being TRBD1 (5 bases). This CDR3 spans 14 amino acids. Germline V gene lookup returns CDR1 SGHNT and CDR2 YYREEE (reference sequence). V was clipped by 0 bases and J by 4 bases, with 10 bases between them. In DNA form, the CDR3 reads TGTGCCAGCAGCTTGGTATCAGGGAGCTATGGCTACACCTTC. Translated, it gives CASSLVSGSYGYTF.

V and J are TRBV29-1 and TRBJ2-7; D is possibly TRBD1 (6 bases). The length of the CDR3 is 15 residues. Per the germline V gene, CDR1 is SQVTM and CDR2 is ANQGSEA. V was trimmed by 7 bases and J by 4 bases, leaving 23 bases between them. The CDR3 nucleotides read TGCAGCGGCCTGTCGTGGGGGACACCCGGGTACGAGCAGTACTTC. The encoded protein is CSGLSWGTPGYEQYF.

J is TRBJ2-4 and V is TRBV20-1, with D perhaps given as TRBD1 or TRBD2 (6 bases each). The CDR3 spans 17 residues. Germline CDR1 and CDR2: DFQATT and SNEGSKA (reference sequence). The V and J ends lost 6 bases and 0 bases respectively, with 21 bases between them. The CDR3 loop is CSAPQGSGVGAKNIQYF. For the CDR3, the DNA is TGCAGTGCCCCACAGGGATCGGGAGTAGGAGCCAAAAACATTCAGTACTTC.

The chain links TRBV12-3 or TRBV12-4 to TRBJ2-5, with D unresolved. The length of the CDR3 is 13 residues. The V and J ends lost 5 bases and 5 bases respectively, with 12 bases between them. The CDR3 sequence is CASSGDMGETQYF. In DNA, the CDR3 is TGTGCCAGCAGTGGAGACATGGGTGAGACCCAGTACTTC.

This clonotype turned up a few times. In nucleotides, the CDR3 is TGCAGCGTAGCTAGCGCTCAAGAGACCCAGTACTTC. The encoded protein is CSVASAQETQYF. The V call is TRBV29-1, the J call TRBJ2-5; possible D gene TRBD2, 6 bases. V was pared by 6 bases and J by 2 bases, with 10 bases between. Germline CDR1 is SQVTM and CDR2 is ANQGSEA. The CDR3 runs 12 residues.

The chain couples TRBV7-6 to TRBJ2-3, with D perhaps TRBD2 (5 bases). In germline, CDR1 is SGHVS, CDR2 FNYEAQ. This CDR3 region has 16 residues. With 0 bases removed from V and 0 bases from J, the gap between germline ends came to 10 bases. The CDR3 DNA sequence: TGTGCCAGCAGCTTAGCCCGGTCGGGGAGCACAGATACGCAGTATTTT. Amino acid sequence: CASSLARSGSTDTQYF. Full variable domain (missing parts from reference TRBV7-6 and TRBJ2-3): GAGVSQSPRYKVTKRGQDVALRCDPISGHVSLYWYRQALGQGPEFLTYFNYEAQQDKSGLPNDRFSAERPEGSISTLTIQRTEQRDSAMYRCASSLARSGSTDTQYFGPGTRLTVL.

The chain employs TRBV2 and TRBJ1-5, with unresolved D. The germline V gene has CDR1 SNHLY and CDR2 FYNNEI. The V end was cut by 6 bases, the J end by 2 bases, with 8 bases between. CDR3 length: 13 residues. The CDR3 nucleotides read TGTGCCAGCAGAATACTGGGCAATCAGCCCCAGCATTTT. This codes for CASRILGNQPQHF.

This clonotype occurred many times. The chain uses TRBV29-1 and TRBJ2-1; a possible D gene is TRBD2 (6 bases). The CDR3 is 13 residues long. Germline V gene lookup returns CDR1 SQVTM and CDR2 ANQGSEA. Trimming left V 4 bases short and J 4 bases short, with 11 bases between. The CDR3 DNA sequence: TGCAGCGTTGGACCACGGGGGTACAATGAGCAGTTCTTC. Translating gives CSVGPRGYNEQFF.

This clonotype was observed a handful of times. V usage is TRBV7-3 and J usage is TRBJ2-1; 11 bases align to TRBD2. This CDR3 comprises 18 residues. Germline CDR1 SGHTA, CDR2 FQGTGA. Trimming took 0 bases from V and 0 from J; bases not matched to a gene: 4. The CDR3 is CASSLTPSGRNSYNEQFF. Here the CDR3 DNA reads TGTGCCAGCAGCTTAACGCCTAGCGGGAGGAACTCCTACAATGAGCAGTTCTTC.

This clonotype occurred a few times. The chain uses TRBV5-1 and TRBJ2-5; TRBD1 matches at 9 bases. The germline V gene encodes CDR1 SGHRS and CDR2 YFSETQ. The CDR3 runs 14 residues. V gave up 4 bases and J gave up 7 bases; unmatched junction bases: 8. CDR3 protein: CASSARDRVWTQYF. The CDR3 DNA follows: TGCGCCAGCAGCGCCAGGGACAGGGTGTGGACCCAGTACTTC.

This clonotype was seen a handful of times. The chain employs TRBV6-2 or TRBV6-3 and TRBJ1-2; D uncertain. The germline V gene has CDR1 MNHEY and CDR2 SVGEGT. The germline V and J ends were trimmed by 6 bases and 4 bases, with 24 bases remaining between them. This CDR3 spans 17 amino acids. The DNA for the CDR3 is TGTGCCAGCAGCCGCAGAAGCAGGCCCATACTAACCTATGGCTACACCTTC. Residues: CASSRRSRPILTYGYTF.

This clonotype was counted between two and nine times. The chain has TRBV29-1 and TRBJ2-1; 8 nucleotides align to TRBD2. CDR3 length: 13 residues. V lost 6 bases to trimming and J lost 8 bases; unmatched junction nucleotides: 9. Per germline, CDR1 SQVTM and CDR2 ANQGSEA. CDR3 sequence reads: CSVTPGLAHEQFF. The CDR3 DNA is TGCAGCGTCACGCCCGGACTAGCTCATGAGCAGTTCTTC.

The sample holds a few counts of this clonotype. This chain uses TRBV29-1 with TRBJ2-2; 10 bases fit TRBD1. CDR3 length: 14 amino acids. Looked up from germline, CDR1 is SQVTM and CDR2 is ANQGSEA. V shed 4 bases, J shed 6 bases, and the junction held 5 bases outside the gene matches. CDR3 region: CSVAGTGASGELFF. CDR3 DNA sequence: TGCAGCGTTGCCGGGACAGGGGCTTCCGGGGAGCTGTTTTTT.

The V and J genes are TRBV29-1 and TRBJ2-7; D is possibly TRBD1 or TRBD2 (7 bases each). Germline CDR1 reads SQVTM; CDR2 reads ANQGSEA. This CDR3 region has 14 residues. Trimming left V 6 bases short and J 4 bases short, with 19 bases between. In DNA form, the CDR3 reads TGCAGCGTCGGGAGGCAGGGGGAGAGTTACGAGCAGTACTTC. Protein: CSVGRQGESYEQYF.

This clonotype has more than one count but fewer than ten. The chain is built from TRBV12-3 or TRBV12-4 and TRBJ2-7; 7 nucleotides agree with TRBD2. The CDR3 consists of 14 residues. V shed 8 bases, J shed 4 bases, and the junction held 11 bases outside the gene matches. This chain's CDR3 is CASDPLAENYEQYF. The CDR3 bases are TGTGCCAGCGATCCCCTAGCGGAAAATTACGAGCAGTACTTC.

The chain uses TRBV20-1 and TRBJ2-3, with a possible D match to TRBD2 (5 bases). V was trimmed by 3 bases and J by 1 base, leaving 17 bases between them. The V gene's germline CDR1 is DFQATT and CDR2 SNEGSKA (reference sequence). CDR3 length equals 16 residues. The CDR3 bases are TGCAGTGCTAGGGACCGGTGGAGGTGGGGCACAGATACGCAGTATTTT. As protein: CSARDRWRWGTDTQYF.

The sample holds many counts of this clonotype. The chain employs TRBV6-1 and TRBJ2-5, with D unclear. The CDR3 length is 16 residues. Germline V CDR1 and CDR2: MNHNS, SASEGT. V dropped 7 bases and J dropped 7 bases, with 25 bases sitting between them. CDR3 region: CASTPDFRRLPVTQYF. The CDR3 region has the DNA TGTGCCAGCACCCCAGATTTTCGACGCCTCCCGGTGACCCAGTACTTC.

This clonotype was counted between two and nine times. The rearrangement uses TRBV20-1 and TRBJ1-1, with D possibly TRBD1 on 6 matching bases. The germline V gene has CDR1 DFQATT and CDR2 SNEGSKA (reference sequence). V was shortened by 6 bases and J by 6 bases, with 14 bases between the two germline ends. This CDR3 is built from 12 residues. The CDR3 DNA sequence: TGCAGTGCCCTACAGGGTGTCCCTGAAGCTTTCTTT. Its translation: CSALQGVPEAFF.

V usage is TRBV6-1 and J usage is TRBJ1-1; D might be TRBD1 (6 bases). The germline V gene encodes CDR1 MNHNS and CDR2 SASEGT. V dropped 5 bases and J dropped 1 base, with 11 bases sitting between them. The CDR3 extends over 14 amino acids. In DNA form, the CDR3 reads TGTGCCAGCAGTCATGCGACAGGGAACACTGAAGCTTTCTTT. Translation: CASSHATGNTEAFF.